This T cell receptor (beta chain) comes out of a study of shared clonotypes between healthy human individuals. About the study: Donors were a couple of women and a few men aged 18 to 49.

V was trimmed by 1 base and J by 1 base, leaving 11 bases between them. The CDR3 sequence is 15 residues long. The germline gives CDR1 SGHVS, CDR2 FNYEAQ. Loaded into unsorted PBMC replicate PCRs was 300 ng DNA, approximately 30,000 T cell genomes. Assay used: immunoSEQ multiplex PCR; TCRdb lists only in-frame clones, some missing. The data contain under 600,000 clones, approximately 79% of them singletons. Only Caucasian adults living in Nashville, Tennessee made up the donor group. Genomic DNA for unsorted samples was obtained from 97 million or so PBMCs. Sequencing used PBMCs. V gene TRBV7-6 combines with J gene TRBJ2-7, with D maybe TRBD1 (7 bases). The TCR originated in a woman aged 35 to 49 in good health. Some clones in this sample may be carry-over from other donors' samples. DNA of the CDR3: TGTGCCAGCAGCTTAGGACAGGGAGGTTCCTACGAGCAGTACTTC. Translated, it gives CASSLGQGGSYEQYF.